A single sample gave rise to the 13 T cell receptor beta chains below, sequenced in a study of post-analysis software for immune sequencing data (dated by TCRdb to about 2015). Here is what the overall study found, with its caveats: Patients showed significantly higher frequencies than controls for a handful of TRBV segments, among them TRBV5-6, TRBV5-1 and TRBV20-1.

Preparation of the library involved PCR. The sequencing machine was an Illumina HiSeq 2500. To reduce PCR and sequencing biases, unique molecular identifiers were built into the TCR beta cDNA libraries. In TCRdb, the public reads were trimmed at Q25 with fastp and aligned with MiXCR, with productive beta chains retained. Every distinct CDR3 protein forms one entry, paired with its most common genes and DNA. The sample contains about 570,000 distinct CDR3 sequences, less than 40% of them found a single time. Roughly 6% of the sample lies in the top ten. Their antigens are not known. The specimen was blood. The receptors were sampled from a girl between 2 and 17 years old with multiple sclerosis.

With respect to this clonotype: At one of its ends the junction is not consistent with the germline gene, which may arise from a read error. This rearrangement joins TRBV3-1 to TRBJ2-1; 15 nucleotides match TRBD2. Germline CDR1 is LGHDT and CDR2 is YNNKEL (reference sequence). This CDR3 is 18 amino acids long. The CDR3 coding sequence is TGTGCCAGTTCCCCGGGACTAGCGGGGGGAAGATCCTACAATAAGCAGTTCTTC. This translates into CASSPGLAGGRSYNKQFF.

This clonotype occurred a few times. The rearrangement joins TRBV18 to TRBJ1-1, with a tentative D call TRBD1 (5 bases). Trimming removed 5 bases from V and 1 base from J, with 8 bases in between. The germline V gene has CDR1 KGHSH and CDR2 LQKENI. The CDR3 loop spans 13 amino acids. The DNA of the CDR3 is TGTGCCAGCTCAGAGGGACGGAACACTGAAGCTTTCTTT. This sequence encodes CASSEGRNTEAFF.

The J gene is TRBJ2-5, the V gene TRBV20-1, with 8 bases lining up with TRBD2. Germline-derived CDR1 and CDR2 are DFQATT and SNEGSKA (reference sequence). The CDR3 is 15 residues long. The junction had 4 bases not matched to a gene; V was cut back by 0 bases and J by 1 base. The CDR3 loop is CSARDRLAGQETQYF. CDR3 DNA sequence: TGCAGTGCTAGAGATAGGCTAGCGGGCCAAGAGACCCAGTACTTC.

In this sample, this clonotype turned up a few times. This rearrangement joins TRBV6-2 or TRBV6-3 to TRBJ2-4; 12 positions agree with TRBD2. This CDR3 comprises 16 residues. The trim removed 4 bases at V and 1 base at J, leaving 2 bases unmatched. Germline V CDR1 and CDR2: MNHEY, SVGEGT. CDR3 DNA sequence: TGTGCCAGCAGTTTCACTAGCGGGGGGGCCAAAAACATTCAGTACTTC. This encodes CASSFTSGGAKNIQYF.

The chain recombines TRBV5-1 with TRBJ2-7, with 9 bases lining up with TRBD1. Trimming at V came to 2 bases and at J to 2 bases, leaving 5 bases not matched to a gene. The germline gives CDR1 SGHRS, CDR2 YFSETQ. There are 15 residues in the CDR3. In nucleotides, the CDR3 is TGCGCCAGCAGCTTTGGGACAGGGTTCACCTACGAGCAGTACTTC. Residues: CASSFGTGFTYEQYF.

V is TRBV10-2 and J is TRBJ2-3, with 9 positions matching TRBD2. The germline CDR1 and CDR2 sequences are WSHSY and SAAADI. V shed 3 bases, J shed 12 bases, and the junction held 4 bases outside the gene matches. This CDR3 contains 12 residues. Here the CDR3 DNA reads TGCGCCAGCAGTGATATACTAGCGGGCCAGTATTTT. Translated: CASSDILAGQYF.

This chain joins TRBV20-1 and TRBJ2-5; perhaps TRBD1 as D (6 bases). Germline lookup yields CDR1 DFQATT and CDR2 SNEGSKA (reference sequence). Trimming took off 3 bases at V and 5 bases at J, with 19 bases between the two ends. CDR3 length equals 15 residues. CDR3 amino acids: CSASGQGRGEETQYF. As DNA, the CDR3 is TGCAGTGCTAGTGGTCAGGGGAGAGGTGAGGAGACCCAGTACTTC.

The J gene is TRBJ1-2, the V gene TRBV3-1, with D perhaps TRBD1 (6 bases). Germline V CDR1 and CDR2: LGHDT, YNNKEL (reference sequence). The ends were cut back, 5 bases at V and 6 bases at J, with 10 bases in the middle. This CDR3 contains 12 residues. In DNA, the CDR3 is TGTGCCAGCAGCGTACAGGGAAATGGCTACACCTTC. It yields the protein CASSVQGNGYTF.

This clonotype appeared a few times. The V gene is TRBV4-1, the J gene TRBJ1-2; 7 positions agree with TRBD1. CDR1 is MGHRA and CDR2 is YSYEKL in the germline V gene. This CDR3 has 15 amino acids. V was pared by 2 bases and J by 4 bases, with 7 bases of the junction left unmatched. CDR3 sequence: CASSQSGTATYGYTF. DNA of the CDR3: TGCGCCAGCAGCCAATCTGGGACAGCTACCTATGGCTACACCTTC.

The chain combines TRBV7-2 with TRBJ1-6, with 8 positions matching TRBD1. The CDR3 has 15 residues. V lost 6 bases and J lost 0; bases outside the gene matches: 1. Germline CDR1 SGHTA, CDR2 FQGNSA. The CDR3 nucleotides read TGTGCCAGCAGGGGACAGGTCTCCTATAATTCACCCCTCCACTTT. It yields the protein CASRGQVSYNSPLHF.

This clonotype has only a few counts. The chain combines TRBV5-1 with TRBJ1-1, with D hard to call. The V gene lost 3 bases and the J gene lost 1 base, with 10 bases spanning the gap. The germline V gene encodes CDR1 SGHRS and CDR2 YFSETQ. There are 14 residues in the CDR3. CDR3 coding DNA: TGCGCCAGCAGCTCAGGCCCCGGGAACACTGAAGCTTTCTTT. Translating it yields CASSSGPGNTEAFF.

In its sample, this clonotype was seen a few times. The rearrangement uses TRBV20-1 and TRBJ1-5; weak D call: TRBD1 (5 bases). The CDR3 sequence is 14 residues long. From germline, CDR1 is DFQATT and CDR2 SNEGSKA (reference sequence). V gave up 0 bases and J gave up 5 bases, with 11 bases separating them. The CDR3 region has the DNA TGCAGTGCTAGAGATGTCCAGGGTGATCAGCCCCAGCATTTT. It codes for CSARDVQGDQPQHF.

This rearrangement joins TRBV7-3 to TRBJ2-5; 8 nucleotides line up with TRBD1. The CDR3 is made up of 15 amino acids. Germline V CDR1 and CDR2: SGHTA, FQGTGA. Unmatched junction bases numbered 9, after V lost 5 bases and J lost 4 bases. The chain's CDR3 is CASSGPGQGRETQYF. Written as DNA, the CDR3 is TGTGCCAGCAGCGGGCCTGGACAGGGAAGAGAGACCCAGTACTTC.